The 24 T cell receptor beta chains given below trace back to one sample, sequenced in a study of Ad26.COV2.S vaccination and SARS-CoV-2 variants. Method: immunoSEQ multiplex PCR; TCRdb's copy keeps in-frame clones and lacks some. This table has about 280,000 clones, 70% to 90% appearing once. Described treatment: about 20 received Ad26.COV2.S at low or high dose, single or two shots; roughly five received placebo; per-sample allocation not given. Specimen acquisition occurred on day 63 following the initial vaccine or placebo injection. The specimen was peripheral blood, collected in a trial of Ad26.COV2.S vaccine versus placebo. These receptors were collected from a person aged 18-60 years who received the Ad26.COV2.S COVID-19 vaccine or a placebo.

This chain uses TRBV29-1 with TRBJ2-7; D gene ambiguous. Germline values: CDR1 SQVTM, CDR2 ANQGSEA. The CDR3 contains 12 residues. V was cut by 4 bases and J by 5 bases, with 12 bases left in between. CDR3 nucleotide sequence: TGCAGCGTTGCCCGAGGAGTCGACGAGCAGTACTTC. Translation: CSVARGVDEQYF.

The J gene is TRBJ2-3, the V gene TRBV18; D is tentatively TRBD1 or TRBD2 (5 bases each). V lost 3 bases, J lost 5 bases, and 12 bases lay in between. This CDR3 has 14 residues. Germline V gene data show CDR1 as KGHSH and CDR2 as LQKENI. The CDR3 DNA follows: TGTGCCAGCTCACCCGGGGCAGGGATAGATACGCAGTATTTT. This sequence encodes CASSPGAGIDTQYF. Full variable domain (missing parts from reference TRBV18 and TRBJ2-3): NAGVMQNPRHLVRRRGQEARLRCSPMKGHSHVYWYRQLPEEGLKFMVYLQKENIIDESGMPKERFSAEFPKEGPSILRIQQVVRGDSAAYFCASSPGAGIDTQYFGPGTRLTVL.

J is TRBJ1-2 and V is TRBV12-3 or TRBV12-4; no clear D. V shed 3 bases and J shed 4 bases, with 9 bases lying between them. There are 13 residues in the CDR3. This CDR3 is CASSFVPGYGYTF. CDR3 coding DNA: TGTGCCAGCAGTTTCGTCCCGGGCTATGGCTACACCTTC.

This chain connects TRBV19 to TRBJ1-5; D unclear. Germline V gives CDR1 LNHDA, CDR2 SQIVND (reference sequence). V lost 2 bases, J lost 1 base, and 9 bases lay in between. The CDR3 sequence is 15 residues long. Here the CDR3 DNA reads TGTGCCAGTAGTATAAACCCAGGAAGCAATCAGCCCCAGCATTTT. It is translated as CASSINPGSNQPQHF.

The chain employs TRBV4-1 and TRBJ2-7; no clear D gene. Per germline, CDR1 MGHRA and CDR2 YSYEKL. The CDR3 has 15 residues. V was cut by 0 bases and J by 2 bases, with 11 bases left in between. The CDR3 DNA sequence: TGCGCCAGCAGCCAAGAGAGCCCAGGCCCCTACGAGCAGTACTTC. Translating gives CASSQESPGPYEQYF.

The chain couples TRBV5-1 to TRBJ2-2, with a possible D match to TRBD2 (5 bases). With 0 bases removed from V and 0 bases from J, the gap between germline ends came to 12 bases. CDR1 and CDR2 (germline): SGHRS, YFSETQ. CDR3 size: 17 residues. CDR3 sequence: CASSLVGRLTNTGELFF. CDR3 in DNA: TGCGCCAGCAGCTTGGTAGGGAGACTGACGAACACCGGGGAGCTGTTTTTT.

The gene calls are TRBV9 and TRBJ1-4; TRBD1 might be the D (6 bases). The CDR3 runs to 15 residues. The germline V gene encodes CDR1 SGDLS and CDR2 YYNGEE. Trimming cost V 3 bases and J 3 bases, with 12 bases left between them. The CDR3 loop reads CASSATGWSNEKLFF. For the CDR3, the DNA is TGTGCCAGCAGCGCCACAGGGTGGTCTAATGAAAAACTGTTTTTT.

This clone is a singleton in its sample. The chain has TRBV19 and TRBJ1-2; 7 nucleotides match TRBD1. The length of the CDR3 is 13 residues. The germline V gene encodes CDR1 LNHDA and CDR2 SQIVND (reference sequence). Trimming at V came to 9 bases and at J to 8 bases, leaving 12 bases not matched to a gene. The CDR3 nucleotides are TGTGCCAGCACAAGCAAGACAGGGCGAGGCTACACCTTC. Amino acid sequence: CASTSKTGRGYTF.

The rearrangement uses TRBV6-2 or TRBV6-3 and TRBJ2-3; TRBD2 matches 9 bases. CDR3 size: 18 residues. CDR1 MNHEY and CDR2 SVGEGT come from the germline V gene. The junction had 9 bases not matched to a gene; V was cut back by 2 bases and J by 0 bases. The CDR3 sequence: CASSYGVAGVRSTDTQYF. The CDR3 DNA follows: TGTGCCAGCAGTTACGGGGTAGCGGGGGTCCGAAGCACAGATACGCAGTATTTT.

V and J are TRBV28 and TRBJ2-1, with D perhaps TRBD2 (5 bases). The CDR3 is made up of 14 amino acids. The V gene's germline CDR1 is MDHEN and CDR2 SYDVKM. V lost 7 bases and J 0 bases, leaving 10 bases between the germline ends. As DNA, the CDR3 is TGTGCCAGCACTCGAGGAGGCTCCTACAATGAGCAGTTCTTC. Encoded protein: CASTRGGSYNEQFF.

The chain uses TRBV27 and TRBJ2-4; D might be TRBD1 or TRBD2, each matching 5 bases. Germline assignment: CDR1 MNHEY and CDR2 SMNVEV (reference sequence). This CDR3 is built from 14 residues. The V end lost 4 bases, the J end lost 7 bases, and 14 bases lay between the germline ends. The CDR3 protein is CASSYTGTVNIQYF. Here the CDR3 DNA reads TGTGCCAGCAGTTACACCGGGACGGTTAACATTCAGTACTTC.

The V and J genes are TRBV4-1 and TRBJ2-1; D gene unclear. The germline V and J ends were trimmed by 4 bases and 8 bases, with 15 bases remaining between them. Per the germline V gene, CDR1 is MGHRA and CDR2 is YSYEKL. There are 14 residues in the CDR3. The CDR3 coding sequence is TGCGCCAGCAGCCCATTAGGAAAAAGGGATGAGCAGTTCTTC. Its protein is CASSPLGKRDEQFF.

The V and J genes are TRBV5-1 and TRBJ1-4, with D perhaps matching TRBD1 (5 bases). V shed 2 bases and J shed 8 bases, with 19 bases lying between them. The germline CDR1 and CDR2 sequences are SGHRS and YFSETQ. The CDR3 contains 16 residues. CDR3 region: CASSFSGSRIREKLFF. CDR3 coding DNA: TGCGCCAGCAGCTTTTCAGGGTCCCGGATCCGGGAAAAACTGTTTTTT.

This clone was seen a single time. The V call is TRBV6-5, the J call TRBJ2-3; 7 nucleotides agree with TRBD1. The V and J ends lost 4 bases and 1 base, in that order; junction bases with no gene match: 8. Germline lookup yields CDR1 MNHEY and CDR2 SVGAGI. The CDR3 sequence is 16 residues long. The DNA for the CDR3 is TGTGCCAGCAGTTTCCCCCCGGGACAGCGCACAGATACGCAGTATTTT. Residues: CASSFPPGQRTDTQYF.

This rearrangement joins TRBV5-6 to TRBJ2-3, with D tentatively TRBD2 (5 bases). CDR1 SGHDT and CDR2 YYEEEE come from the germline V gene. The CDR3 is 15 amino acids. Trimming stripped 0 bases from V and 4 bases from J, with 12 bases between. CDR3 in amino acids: CASSLGSSESDTQYF. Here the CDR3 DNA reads TGTGCCAGCAGCTTGGGGAGTAGCGAGTCAGATACGCAGTATTTT.

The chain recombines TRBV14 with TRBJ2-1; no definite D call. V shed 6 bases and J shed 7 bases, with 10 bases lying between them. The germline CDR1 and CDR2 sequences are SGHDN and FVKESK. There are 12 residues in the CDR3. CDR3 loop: CASSPGSNEQFF. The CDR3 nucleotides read TGTGCCAGCAGTCCCGGCTCGAATGAGCAGTTCTTC.

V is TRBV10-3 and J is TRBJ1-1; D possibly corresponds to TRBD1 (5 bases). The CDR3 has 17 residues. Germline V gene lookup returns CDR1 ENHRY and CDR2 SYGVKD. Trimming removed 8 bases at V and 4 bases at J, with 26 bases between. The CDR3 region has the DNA TGTGCCATCCGAGGACATGAAAAAGGTAGGCACGCCACTGAAGCTTTCTTT. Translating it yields CAIRGHEKGRHATEAFF.

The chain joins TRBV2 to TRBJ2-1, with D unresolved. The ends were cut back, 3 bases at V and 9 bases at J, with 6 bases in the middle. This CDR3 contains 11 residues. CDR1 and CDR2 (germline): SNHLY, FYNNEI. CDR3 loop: CASSDSIEQFF. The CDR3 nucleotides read TGTGCCAGCAGTGACTCGATTGAGCAGTTCTTC.

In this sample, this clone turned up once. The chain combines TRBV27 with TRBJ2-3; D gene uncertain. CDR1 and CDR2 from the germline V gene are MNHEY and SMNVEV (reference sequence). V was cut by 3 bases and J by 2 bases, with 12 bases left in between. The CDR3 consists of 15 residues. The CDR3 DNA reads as TGTGCCAGCAGTTTCACCCCCTACAACACAGATACGCAGTATTTT. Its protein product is CASSFTPYNTDTQYF.

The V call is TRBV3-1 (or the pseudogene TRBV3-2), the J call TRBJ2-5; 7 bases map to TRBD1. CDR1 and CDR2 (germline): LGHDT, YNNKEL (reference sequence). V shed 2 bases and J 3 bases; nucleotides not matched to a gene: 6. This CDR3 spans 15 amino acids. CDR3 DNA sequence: TGTGCCAGCAGCCAAAAACAGGGGCGGGAAGAGACCCAGTACTTC. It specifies CASSQKQGREETQYF.

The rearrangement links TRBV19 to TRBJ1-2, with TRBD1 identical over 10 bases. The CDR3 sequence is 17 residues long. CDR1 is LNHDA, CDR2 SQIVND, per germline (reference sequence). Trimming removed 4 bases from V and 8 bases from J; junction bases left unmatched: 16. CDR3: CASSTRDRGQGLSGYTF. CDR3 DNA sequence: TGTGCCAGTAGTACCCGGGACAGGGGACAGGGACTAAGCGGCTACACCTTC.

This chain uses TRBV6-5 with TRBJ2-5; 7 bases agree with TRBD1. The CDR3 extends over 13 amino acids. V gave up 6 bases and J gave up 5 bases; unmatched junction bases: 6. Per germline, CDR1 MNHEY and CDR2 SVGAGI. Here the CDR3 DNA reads TGTGCCAGCAGCCGACAGGGCTACGAGACCCAGTACTTC. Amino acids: CASSRQGYETQYF.

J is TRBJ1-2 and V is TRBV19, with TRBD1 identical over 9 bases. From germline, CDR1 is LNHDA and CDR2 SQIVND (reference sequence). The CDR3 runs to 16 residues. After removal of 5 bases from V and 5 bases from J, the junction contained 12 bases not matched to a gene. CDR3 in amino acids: CASSRPTGGPRYGYTF. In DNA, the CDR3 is TGTGCCAGTAGTCGACCTACAGGGGGCCCCAGGTATGGCTACACCTTC.

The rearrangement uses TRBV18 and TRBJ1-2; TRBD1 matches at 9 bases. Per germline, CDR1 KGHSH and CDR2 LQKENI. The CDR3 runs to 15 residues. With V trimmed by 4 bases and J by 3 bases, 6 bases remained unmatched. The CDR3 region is CASSLQGAMDYGYTF. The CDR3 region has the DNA TGTGCCAGCTCACTACAGGGGGCGATGGACTATGGCTACACCTTC.